The TCR beta chain described here comes from a study of cytomegalovirus exposure and HLA in healthy donors. Study summary: Within an early data release were about 90 million unique TCRs drawn from HLA-typed donors. Study observations and caveats: Relative to equally common others, HLA-associated TCR beta chains showed greater clonal expansion in a later analysis. In most subjects, TCR beta sequences reportedly gave accurate predictions of HLA-A and HLA-B alleles.

A single count supports this clone. The antigen is undetermined. Vbeta (60) and Jbeta (13) primers were used in the PCR. Sequenced by immunoSEQ multiplex PCR; TCRdb stores in-frame clones only, minus some. The top ten clones hold about 2.7% of a sample with some 150,000 clones, roughly 70% of them seen once. Likely unrecorded immune exposures existed in these nominally healthy donors. Sample: PBMCs. The TCR sequence derives from a woman aged 25 to 45 in good health and CMV-seronegative.

CDR3 loop: CASTRDRGSYEQYF. In nucleotides, the CDR3 is TGTGCCAGCACCCGGGACAGGGGCTCCTACGAGCAGTACTTC. The J gene is TRBJ2-7, the V gene TRBV2; 10 nucleotides match TRBD1. This CDR3 contains 14 residues. Trimming cost V 7 bases and J 0 bases; bases outside gene matches: 3. From germline, CDR1 is SNHLY and CDR2 FYNNEI. Using reference TRBV2 and TRBJ2-7 for the parts outside the CDR3, the full variable domain is EPEVTQTPSHQVTQMGQEVILRCVPISNHLYFYWYRQILGQKVEFLVSFYNNEISEKSEIFDDQFSVERPDGSNFTLKIRSTKLEDSAMYFCASTRDRGSYEQYFGPGTRLTVT.